Presented here are 12 T cell receptor beta chains from one specimen sequenced in a study of T cell repertoires in cytomegalovirus infection. TCRdb called the reads again in MiXCR, with one record for every CDR3 protein. The sample has under 850,000 distinct CDR3 sequences; about a third are singletons. Sequenced material: PBMCs. These receptors were obtained from a human donor in good health (CMV status not recorded). Some clones in this sample may be carry-over from other donors' samples.

Only one count was recorded for this clonotype. The rearrangement uses TRBV28 and TRBJ1-5, with D possibly being TRBD1 (5 bases). Germline V gene sequence: CDR1 MDHEN, CDR2 SYDVKM. With 6 bases removed from V and 3 bases from J, the gap between germline ends came to 18 bases. The CDR3 has 16 amino acids. CDR3 in amino acids: CASSSVGQGPNQPQHF. The CDR3 DNA reads as TGTGCCAGCAGCTCGGTGGGGCAGGGACCCAATCAGCCCCAGCATTTT.

The chain combines TRBV12-3 or TRBV12-4 with TRBJ2-7, with 10 bases that match TRBD1. J was trimmed by 4 bases and V by 5 bases; bases with no gene match: 8. This CDR3 comprises 15 residues. The CDR3 spells CASSARRDRGYEQYF. The CDR3 nucleotides read TGTGCCAGCAGTGCACGCCGGGACAGGGGTTACGAGCAGTACTTC.

This clonotype has just one count. This chain links TRBV29-1 with TRBJ2-3; the D gene is possibly TRBD2 (5 bases). The CDR3 loop spans 14 amino acids. The germline CDR1 and CDR2 sequences are SQVTM and ANQGSEA. V lost 6 bases and J lost 5, with 18 bases in between. Here the CDR3 DNA reads TGCAGCGTACATGGACTCAACCACCTAGATACGCAGTATTTT. This gives the protein CSVHGLNHLDTQYF.

There are many counts of this clonotype. The genes are TRBV7-8 and TRBJ1-1, with TRBD1 matching over 11 bases. CDR1 and CDR2 from the germline V gene are SGHVS and FQNEAQ. V shed 4 bases and J 6 bases; nucleotides not matched to a gene: 4. This CDR3 is built from 14 residues. CDR3 region: CASSSRDRGAEAFF. DNA of the CDR3: TGTGCCAGCAGCTCCCGGGACAGGGGGGCTGAAGCTTTCTTT.

This clonotype was counted at least ten times. The CDR3 DNA reads as TGTGCCAGCAGTGGTTTTAGGGCCTCCGACAAAGCATATGGCTACACCTTC. Protein: CASSGFRASDKAYGYTF. V gene TRBV6-1 combines with J gene TRBJ1-2, with unresolved D. V lost 4 bases and J 5 bases, leaving 23 bases between the germline ends. This CDR3 has 17 residues. Germline V gene data show CDR1 as MNHNS and CDR2 as SASEGT.

The table lists this clonotype with many counts. The V gene is TRBV7-2, the J gene TRBJ1-5; D perhaps matches TRBD1 (6 bases). V shed 5 bases and J shed 8 bases, with 16 bases lying between them. Germline CDR1 reads SGHTA; CDR2 reads FQGNSA. There are 14 residues in the CDR3. This CDR3 is CASSPDSGHKPQHF. The CDR3 DNA sequence: TGTGCCAGCAGCCCGGACAGCGGACATAAGCCCCAGCATTTT.

The rearrangement links TRBV2 to TRBJ1-3; D unclear. Germline V CDR1 and CDR2: SNHLY, FYNNEI. CDR3 length: 15 amino acids. The V end lost 2 bases, the J end lost 1 base, and 9 bases lay between the germline ends. DNA of the CDR3: TGTGCCAGCAGTGAACTCCGGACGTCTGGAAACACCATATATTTT. Translated: CASSELRTSGNTIYF.

This clonotype was seen a handful of times. The chain carries TRBV28 and TRBJ2-7; 11 bases line up with TRBD2. From germline, CDR1 is MDHEN and CDR2 SYDVKM. The V and J ends lost 3 bases and 1 base, in that order; junction bases with no gene match: 5. This CDR3 contains 16 residues. CDR3 in DNA: TGTGCCAGCAGTTTCCTTCGACTAGCGGGGTCCTACGAGCAGTACTTC. Translating it yields CASSFLRLAGSYEQYF. The full variable domain, in which reference TRBV28 and TRBJ2-7 provide the parts outside the CDR3, is DVKVTQSSRYLVKRTGEKVFLECVQDMDHENMFWYRQDPGLGLRLIYFSYDVKMKEKGDIPEGYSVSREKKERFSLILESASTNQTSMYLCASSFLRLAGSYEQYFGPGTRLTVT.

This clonotype turned up a few times. V is TRBV5-1 and J is TRBJ1-4; TRBD1 agrees at 7 bases. The CDR3 has 16 amino acids. The germline gives CDR1 SGHRS, CDR2 YFSETQ. With V trimmed by 1 base and J by 2 bases, 5 bases remained unmatched. CDR3 in amino acids: CASSLRLTGTNEKLFF. Written as DNA, the CDR3 is TGCGCCAGCAGCTTGAGGCTGACAGGGACTAATGAAAAACTGTTTTTT. The variable domain in full, with the rest retrieved from reference TRBV5-1 and TRBJ1-4, is KAGVTQTPRYLIKTRGQQVTLSCSPISGHRSVSWYQQTPGQGLQFLFEYFSETQRNKGNFPGRFSGRQFSNSRSEMNVSTLELGDSALYLCASSLRLTGTNEKLFFGSGTQLSVL.

This clonotype was recorded many times. The chain links TRBV7-2 to TRBJ1-4; D is uncertain. The CDR3 is made up of 15 amino acids. Germline V lookup: CDR1 SGHTA, CDR2 FQGNSA. With 5 bases removed from V and 0 bases from J, the gap between germline ends came to 10 bases. The CDR3 sequence: CASSLDPATNEKLFF. CDR3 bases: TGTGCCAGCAGCCTGGATCCCGCAACTAATGAAAAACTGTTTTTT.

This clonotype was recorded a few times. V usage is TRBV20-1 and J usage is TRBJ2-1; D is possibly TRBD1 (5 bases). CDR3 length: 13 residues. With 2 bases removed from V and 5 bases from J, the gap between germline ends came to 10 bases. The germline gives CDR1 DFQATT, CDR2 SNEGSKA (reference sequence). CDR3 sequence (DNA): TGCAGTGCTAGACCCACAGGAGACAATGAGCAGTTCTTC. Its translation: CSARPTGDNEQFF.

This clonotype was seen only a few times. The chain has TRBV7-9 and TRBJ2-5; no clear D gene. V dropped 10 bases and J dropped 5 bases, with 11 bases sitting between them. The CDR3 extends over 11 amino acids. The germline V gene encodes CDR1 SEHNR and CDR2 FQNEAQ (reference sequence). DNA of the CDR3: TGTGCCACCCAGGTGGGGGAGACCCAGTACTTC. The encoded protein is CATQVGETQYF. Together with reference TRBV7-9 and TRBJ2-5, the CDR3 gives the full variable domain: DTGVSQNPRHKITKRGQNVTFRCDPISEHNRLYWYRQTLGQGPEFLTYFQNEAQLEKSRLLSDRFSAERPKGSFSTLEIQRTEQGDSAMYLCATQVGETQYFGPGTRLLVL.